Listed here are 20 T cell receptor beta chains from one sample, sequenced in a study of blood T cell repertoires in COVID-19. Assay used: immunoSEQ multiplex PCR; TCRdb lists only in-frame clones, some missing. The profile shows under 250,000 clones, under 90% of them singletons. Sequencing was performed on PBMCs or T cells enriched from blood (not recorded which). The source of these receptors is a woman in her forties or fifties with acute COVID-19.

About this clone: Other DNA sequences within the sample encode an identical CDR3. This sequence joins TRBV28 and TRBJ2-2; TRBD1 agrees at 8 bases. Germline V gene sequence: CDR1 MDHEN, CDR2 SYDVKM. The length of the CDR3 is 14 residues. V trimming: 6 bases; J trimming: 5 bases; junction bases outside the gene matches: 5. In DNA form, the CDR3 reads TGTGCCAGCAGGCGCCAGGGGGCAACCGGGGAGCTGTTTTTT. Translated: CASRRQGATGELFF.

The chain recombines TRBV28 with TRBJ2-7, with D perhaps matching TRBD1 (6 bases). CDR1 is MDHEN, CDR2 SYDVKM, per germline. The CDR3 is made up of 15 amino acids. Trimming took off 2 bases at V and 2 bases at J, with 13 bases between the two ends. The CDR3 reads CASSLLSGTTYEQYF. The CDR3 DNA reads TGTGCCAGCAGTTTACTATCCGGGACAACCTACGAGCAGTACTTC.

CDR3 coding DNA: TGTGCCAGCAGCCTCCTGGGCGGGACCTACGAGCAGTACTTC. Its protein product is CASSLLGGTYEQYF. The rearrangement joins TRBV7-9 to TRBJ2-7, with a possible D match to TRBD2 (6 bases). This CDR3 has 14 amino acids. The V and J ends lost 5 bases and 2 bases respectively, with 13 bases between them. Germline V CDR1 and CDR2: SEHNR, FQNEAQ (reference sequence).

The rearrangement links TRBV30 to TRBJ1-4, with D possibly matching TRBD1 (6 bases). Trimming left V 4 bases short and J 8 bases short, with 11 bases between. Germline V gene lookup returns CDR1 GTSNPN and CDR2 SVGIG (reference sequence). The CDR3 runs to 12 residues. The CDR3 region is CAWTEGGEKLFF. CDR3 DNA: TGTGCCTGGACTGAGGGGGGGGAAAAACTGTTTTTT. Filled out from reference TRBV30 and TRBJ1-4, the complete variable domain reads SQTIHQWPATLVQPVGSPLSLECTVEGTSNPNLYWYRQAAGRGLQLLFYSVGIGQISSEVPQNLSASRPQDRQFILSSKKLLLSDSGFYLCAWTEGGEKLFFGSGTQLSVL.

The CDR3 coding sequence is TGTGCCAGCAGTTCGAGAGGGACAGGGCAGTTTGATACGCAGTATTTT. As protein: CASSSRGTGQFDTQYF. The genes are TRBV11-2 and TRBJ2-3, with TRBD1 matching over 9 bases. This CDR3 has 16 residues. J gave up 6 bases and V 6 bases, and 13 bases lay outside the gene matches. Germline V gene lookup returns CDR1 SGHAT and CDR2 FQNNGV.

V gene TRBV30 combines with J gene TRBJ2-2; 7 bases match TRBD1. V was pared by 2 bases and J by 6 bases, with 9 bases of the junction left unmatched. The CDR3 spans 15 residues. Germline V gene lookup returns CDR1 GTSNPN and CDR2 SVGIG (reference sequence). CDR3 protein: CAWSIRDRSSGELFF. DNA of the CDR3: TGTGCCTGGAGTATACGGGACAGAAGTTCCGGGGAGCTGTTTTTT.

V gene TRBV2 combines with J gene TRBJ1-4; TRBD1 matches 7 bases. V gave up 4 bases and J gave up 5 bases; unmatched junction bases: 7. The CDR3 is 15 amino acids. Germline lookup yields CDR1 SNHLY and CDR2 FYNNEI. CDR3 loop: CASSVPGQSNEKLFF. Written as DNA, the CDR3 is TGTGCCAGCAGTGTCCCGGGACAGTCGAATGAAAAACTGTTTTTT. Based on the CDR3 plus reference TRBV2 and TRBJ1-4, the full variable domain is EPEVTQTPSHQVTQMGQEVILRCVPISNHLYFYWYRQILGQKVEFLVSFYNNEISEKSEIFDDQFSVERPDGSNFTLKIRSTKLEDSAMYFCASSVPGQSNEKLFFGSGTQLSVL.

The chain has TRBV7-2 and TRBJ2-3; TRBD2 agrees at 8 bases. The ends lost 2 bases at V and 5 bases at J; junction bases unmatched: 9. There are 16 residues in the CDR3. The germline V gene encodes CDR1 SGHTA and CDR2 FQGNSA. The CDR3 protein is CASSLYRGGPLDTQYF. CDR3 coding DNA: TGTGCCAGCAGCTTATATCGGGGGGGCCCGTTAGATACGCAGTATTTT.

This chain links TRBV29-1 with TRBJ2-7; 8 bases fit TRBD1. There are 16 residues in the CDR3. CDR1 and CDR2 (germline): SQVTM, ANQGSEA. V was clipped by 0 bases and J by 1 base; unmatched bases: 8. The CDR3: CSVEDSGQGASYEQYF. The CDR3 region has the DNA TGCAGCGTTGAAGATTCGGGGCAGGGGGCTTCCTACGAGCAGTACTTC.

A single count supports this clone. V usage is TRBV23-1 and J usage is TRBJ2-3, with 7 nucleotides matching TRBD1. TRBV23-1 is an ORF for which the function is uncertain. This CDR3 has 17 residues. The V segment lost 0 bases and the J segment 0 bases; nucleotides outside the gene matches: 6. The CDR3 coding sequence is TGCGCCAGCAGTCAATCCCCAGGACAGGTGAGCACAGATACGCAGTATTTT. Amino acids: CASSQSPGQVSTDTQYF.

The CDR3 here is CASSPGQGARDTEAFF. In DNA form, the CDR3 reads TGTGCCAGCAGCCCGGGACAGGGGGCGAGGGACACTGAAGCTTTCTTT. This sequence joins TRBV7-9 and TRBJ1-1; 12 bases align to TRBD1. V was clipped by 5 bases and J by 3 bases; unmatched bases: 7. The V gene's germline CDR1 is SEHNR and CDR2 FQNEAQ (reference sequence). CDR3 length: 16 residues.

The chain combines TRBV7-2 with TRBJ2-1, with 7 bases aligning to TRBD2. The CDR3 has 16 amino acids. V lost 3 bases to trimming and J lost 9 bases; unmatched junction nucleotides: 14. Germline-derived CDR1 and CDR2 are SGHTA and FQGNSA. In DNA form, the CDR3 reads TGTGCCAGCAGCTTTGCCGGGAGGCTCCCAGCCGGTGAGCAGTTCTTC. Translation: CASSFAGRLPAGEQFF.

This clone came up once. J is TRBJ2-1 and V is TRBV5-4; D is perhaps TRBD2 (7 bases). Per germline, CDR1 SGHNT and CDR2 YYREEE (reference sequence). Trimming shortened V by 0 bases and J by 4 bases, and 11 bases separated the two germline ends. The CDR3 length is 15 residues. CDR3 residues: CASSLVGGPYNEQFF. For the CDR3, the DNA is TGTGCCAGCAGCTTGGTCGGGGGGCCTTACAATGAGCAGTTCTTC.

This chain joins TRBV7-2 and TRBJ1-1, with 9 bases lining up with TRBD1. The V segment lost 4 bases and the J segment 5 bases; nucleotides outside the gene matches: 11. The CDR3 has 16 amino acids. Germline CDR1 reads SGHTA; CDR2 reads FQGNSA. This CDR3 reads CASSSRTGGAGTEAFF. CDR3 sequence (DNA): TGTGCCAGCAGCTCTCGAACAGGGGGCGCGGGAACTGAAGCTTTCTTT.

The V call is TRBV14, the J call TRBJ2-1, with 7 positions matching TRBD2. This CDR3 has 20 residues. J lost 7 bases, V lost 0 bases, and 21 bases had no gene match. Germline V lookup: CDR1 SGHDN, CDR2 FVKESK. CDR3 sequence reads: CASSQEDGRPLILLQNEQFF. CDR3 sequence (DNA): TGTGCCAGCAGCCAAGAAGACGGGAGGCCCCTCATTCTCCTACAGAATGAGCAGTTCTTC. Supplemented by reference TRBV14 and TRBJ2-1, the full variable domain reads EAGVTQFPSHSVIEKGQTVTLRCDPISGHDNLYWYRRVMGKEIKFLLHFVKESKQDESGMPNNRFLAERTGGTYSTLKVQPAELEDSGVYFCASSQEDGRPLILLQNEQFFGPGTRLTVL.

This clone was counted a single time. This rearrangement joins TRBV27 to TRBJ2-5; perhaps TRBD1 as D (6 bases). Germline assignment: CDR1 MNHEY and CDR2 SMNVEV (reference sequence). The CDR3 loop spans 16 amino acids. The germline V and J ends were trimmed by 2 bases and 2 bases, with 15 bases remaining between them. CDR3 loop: CASSLAGNRAQETQYF. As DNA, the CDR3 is TGTGCCAGCAGTTTAGCCGGGAACAGGGCTCAAGAGACCCAGTACTTC.

For the CDR3, the DNA is TGTGCCAGCAGTTTATGGGGACAGGGGAACCAAGAGACCCAGTACTTC. Translation: CASSLWGQGNQETQYF. The chain uses TRBV28 and TRBJ2-5; 10 bases align to TRBD1. With V trimmed by 0 bases and J by 0 bases, 1 base remained unmatched. CDR3 size: 16 residues. Germline CDR1 and CDR2: MDHEN and SYDVKM.

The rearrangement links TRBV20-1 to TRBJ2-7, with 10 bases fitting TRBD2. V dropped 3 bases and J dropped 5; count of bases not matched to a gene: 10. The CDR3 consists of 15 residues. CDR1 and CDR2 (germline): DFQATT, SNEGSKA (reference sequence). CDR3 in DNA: TGCAGTGCTAGTGGTGGGACTAGCGTTTCTAACGAGCAGTACTTC. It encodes CSASGGTSVSNEQYF.

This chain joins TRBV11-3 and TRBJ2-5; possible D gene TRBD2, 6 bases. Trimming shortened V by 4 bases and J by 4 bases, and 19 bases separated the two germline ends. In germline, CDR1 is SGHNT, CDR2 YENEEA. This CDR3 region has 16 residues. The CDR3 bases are TGTGCCAGCAGCTGGGGCCGCGGGGAGAGGGCAGAGACCCAGTACTTC. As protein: CASSWGRGERAETQYF.

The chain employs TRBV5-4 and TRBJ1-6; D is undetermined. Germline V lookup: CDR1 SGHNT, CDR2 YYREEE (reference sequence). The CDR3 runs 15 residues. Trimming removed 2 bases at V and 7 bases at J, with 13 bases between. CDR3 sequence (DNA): TGTGCCAGCAGCTTCGGGGTTTCGCCCAATTCACCCCTCCACTTT. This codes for CASSFGVSPNSPLHF.